This T cell receptor (beta chain) was profiled in a study of somatic mutations in cytotoxic T cells in rheumatoid arthritis. Study-level results: The modest underrepresentation of TRBV07 observed in rheumatoid arthritis patients was not subjected to multiple-comparison adjustment.

Assay: immunoSEQ multiplex PCR; the TCRdb copy retains only in-frame clones and omits some. The sample contains some 14,000 clones, just under 80% of which appear only once. V was trimmed by 5 bases and J by 7 bases, leaving 21 bases between them. The CDR3 totals 16 residues. Per the germline V gene, CDR1 is SSHAT and CDR2 is FNYEAQ (reference sequence). About this clone itself: Its specificity is not known.

Source material: CD8+ T cells sorted from blood. The chain has TRBV7-7 and TRBJ2-1; weak D call: TRBD1 (6 bases). The receptor was isolated from an adult with rheumatoid arthritis. The CDR3 region has the DNA TGTGCCAGCAGCCTACGTCCCACTAGTCAGGGGAATGAGCAGTTCTTC. As protein: CASSLRPTSQGNEQFF.